A selection of T cell receptor beta chains follows, all from one sample in a study of T cells in Graves' hyperthyroidism and ophthalmopathy. TCRdb recomputed calls from the multiplex PCR reads with MiXCR, one row per CDR3 protein. The sample has 380,000 or so distinct CDR3 sequences, approximately 15% seen once; the top ten hold 20% to 25%. Sequences were obtained from blood. Every receptor here comes from a woman in her twenties or thirties with Graves' hyperthyroidism. Both conserved end residues are part of each CDR3. The D gene is left open where the match is weak. Not every row has a clone size; where given, it reads once, few, many or a size class.

abundance: .
j_gene: TRBJ2-1
d_gene: TRBD2
v_gene: TRBV12-3/TRBV12-4
CDR3aa: CASSLGQLLAGANNEQLF
CDR3nt: TGTGCCAGCAGTTTGGGACAGTTACTAGCGGGAGCGAACAATGAGCAGCTCTTC

abundance: once
j_gene: TRBJ2-2
d_gene: TRBD2
v_gene: TRBV6-2/TRBV6-3
CDR3aa: CASRGTRSSTGELFF
CDR3nt: TGTGCCAGCAGGGGGACTAGGAGTTCCACCGGGGAGCTGTTTTTT

abundance: few
j_gene: TRBJ1-2
d_gene: TRBD1
v_gene: TRBV6-1
CDR3aa: CASSDRGRNYGYTF
CDR3nt: TGTGCCAGCAGCGACAGGGGGCGGAACTATGGCTACACCTTC

abundance: many
j_gene: TRBJ2-2
d_gene: .
v_gene: TRBV12-3/TRBV12-4
CDR3aa: CASSLKGPGELFF
CDR3nt: TGTGCCAGCAGTTTAAAGGGGCCCGGGGAGCTGTTTTTT

abundance: many
j_gene: TRBJ2-3
d_gene: .
v_gene: TRBV28
CDR3aa: CASSPNWIDTQYF
CDR3nt: TGTGCCAGCAGCCCCAATTGGATAGATACGCAGTATTTT

abundance: .
j_gene: TRBJ2-1
d_gene: TRBD2
v_gene: TRBV28
CDR3aa: CASSWLLAGGPGDEQFF
CDR3nt: TGTGCCAGCAGTTGGCTTCTAGCGGGAGGGCCTGGGGATGAGCAGTTCTTC

abundance: .
j_gene: TRBJ2-1
d_gene: .
v_gene: TRBV19
CDR3aa: CASSMLGADNEQFF
CDR3nt: TGTGCCAGTAGTATGTTGGGCGCCGACAATGAGCAGTTCTTC

abundance: few
j_gene: TRBJ2-7
d_gene: TRBD1
v_gene: TRBV7-8
CDR3aa: CASSLRGQIPEGYEQYF
CDR3nt: TGTGCCAGCAGCTTAAGGGGACAGATTCCCGAAGGCTACGAGCAGTACTTC

abundance: many
j_gene: TRBJ2-6
d_gene: .
v_gene: TRBV2
CDR3aa: CASSEAGAGANVLTF
CDR3nt: TGTGCCAGCAGTGAAGCGGGGGCTGGGGCCAACGTCCTGACTTTC

abundance: .
j_gene: TRBJ1-4
d_gene: .
v_gene: TRBV29-1
CDR3aa: CSVVGKDQEKLFF
CDR3nt: TGCAGCGTTGTAGGCAAGGACCAGGAAAAACTGTTTTTT

abundance: few
j_gene: TRBJ2-5
d_gene: .
v_gene: TRBV5-8
CDR3aa: CASSLGHLQETQYF
CDR3nt: TGTGCCAGCAGCCTCGGACACTTACAAGAGACCCAGTACTTC

abundance: .
j_gene: TRBJ2-7
d_gene: TRBD2
v_gene: TRBV4-2
CDR3aa: CASSQDHRASGSSYEQYF
CDR3nt: TGTGCCAGCAGCCAAGACCACAGAGCTAGCGGTAGCTCCTACGAGCAGTACTTC

abundance: many
j_gene: TRBJ2-3
d_gene: TRBD2
v_gene: TRBV28
CDR3aa: CASSFRPSGIVDTQYF
CDR3nt: TGTGCCAGCAGTTTTCGGCCTAGCGGGATAGTAGATACGCAGTATTTT

abundance: many
j_gene: TRBJ2-1
d_gene: .
v_gene: TRBV28
CDR3aa: CASSLRARQQIFF
CDR3nt: TGTGCCAGCAGTTTGAGGGCTCGACAGCAGATTTTCTTC

abundance: many
j_gene: TRBJ1-1
d_gene: .
v_gene: TRBV2
CDR3aa: CASNEVGGPEAFF
CDR3nt: TGTGCCAGCAATGAGGTCGGGGGCCCTGAAGCTTTCTTT

abundance: .
j_gene: TRBJ2-5
d_gene: .
v_gene: TRBV29-1
CDR3aa: CSVERGDETQCF
CDR3nt: TGCAGCGTTGAGAGGGGCGACGAGACCCAGTGCTTC

abundance: many
j_gene: TRBJ2-3
d_gene: .
v_gene: TRBV28
CDR3aa: CASSWRGPGTDTQYF
CDR3nt: TGTGCCAGCAGTTGGCGAGGTCCCGGCACAGATACGCAGTATTTT

abundance: .
j_gene: TRBJ1-3
d_gene: TRBD1
v_gene: TRBV4-1
CDR3aa: CASSCCRGTAGNTIYF
CDR3nt: TGCGCCAGCAGCTGCTGTCGTGGGACAGCTGGAAACACCATATATTTT

abundance: many
j_gene: TRBJ1-1
d_gene: .
v_gene: TRBV7-7
CDR3aa: CASSLQGRAFF
CDR3nt: TGTGCTAGCAGCTTACAAGGCCGGGCTTTCTTT

abundance: many
j_gene: TRBJ1-5
d_gene: TRBD1
v_gene: TRBV20-1
CDR3aa: CSARGGQMYSNQPQHF
CDR3nt: TGCAGTGCTAGAGGGGGACAGATGTATAGCAATCAGCCCCAGCATTTT

abundance: many
j_gene: TRBJ1-2
d_gene: TRBD1
v_gene: TRBV29-1
CDR3aa: CSVEDQGGGYTF
CDR3nt: TGCAGCGTTGAAGACCAGGGGGGAGGCTACACCTTC

abundance: many
j_gene: TRBJ2-2
d_gene: .
v_gene: TRBV11-2
CDR3aa: CASSLFSGSTGELFF
CDR3nt: TGTGCCAGCAGCTTATTTTCAGGGTCCACCGGGGAGCTGTTTTTT

abundance: .
j_gene: TRBJ2-3
d_gene: .
v_gene: TRBV10-1
CDR3aa: CASSDPPRGDTQYF
CDR3nt: TGCGCCAGCAGTGACCCACCTAGGGGCGATACGCAGTATTTT

abundance: many
j_gene: TRBJ2-4
d_gene: .
v_gene: TRBV11-1
CDR3aa: CASGETGLGDIQYF
CDR3nt: TGTGCCAGCGGCGAAACCGGGCTCGGGGACATTCAGTACTTC

abundance: few
j_gene: TRBJ2-1
d_gene: .
v_gene: TRBV7-2
CDR3aa: CASSATRSEQFF
CDR3nt: TGTGCCAGCAGCGCCACTAGGAGTGAGCAGTTCTTC

abundance: many
j_gene: TRBJ2-1
d_gene: .
v_gene: TRBV2
CDR3aa: CASTRQEYNEQFF
CDR3nt: TGTGCCAGCACTCGACAGGAATACAATGAGCAGTTCTTC